The 14 T cell receptor beta chains below were found in one sample sequenced in a study of T cell repertoires in cytomegalovirus infection. TCRdb redid the calling of the reads with MiXCR, one entry per CDR3 protein. The table shows about 260,000 distinct CDR3 sequences, with around 9% occurring only once. Sequencing was carried out using PBMCs. These receptors came from a human donor in good health (CMV status not recorded). Some clones in this sample may be carry-over from other donors' samples.

V gene TRBV28 combines with J gene TRBJ1-2, with D possibly being TRBD1 (5 bases). There are 15 residues in the CDR3. Germline CDR1 and CDR2: MDHEN and SYDVKM. V lost 4 bases and J lost 1, with 13 bases in between. The CDR3 loop reads CASSSTGPLNYGYTF. Written as DNA, the CDR3 is TGTGCCAGCAGTTCCACGGGACCCCTTAACTATGGCTACACCTTC.

This chain uses TRBV12-3 or TRBV12-4 with TRBJ1-5; D unresolved. The CDR3 totals 13 residues. The V end lost 3 bases, the J end lost 7 bases, and 10 bases lay between the germline ends. The CDR3 loop reads CASSFIGNQPQHF. CDR3 sequence (DNA): TGTGCCAGCAGTTTTATAGGGAACCAGCCCCAGCATTTT.

A few counts support this clonotype. This chain uses TRBV30 with TRBJ1-5; 9 bases match TRBD1. This CDR3 contains 13 residues. Trimming at V came to 5 bases and at J to 7 bases, leaving 6 bases not matched to a gene. CDR1 is GTSNPN, CDR2 SVGIG, per germline (reference sequence). The CDR3 DNA reads as TGTGCCTGGGCGGACAGGGGTGGACAGCCCCAGCATTTT. Its protein product is CAWADRGGQPQHF. The entire variable domain, with the rest obtained from reference TRBV30 and TRBJ1-5, is as follows: SQTIHQWPATLVQPVGSPLSLECTVEGTSNPNLYWYRQAAGRGLQLLFYSVGIGQISSEVPQNLSASRPQDRQFILSSKKLLLSDSGFYLCAWADRGGQPQHFGDGTRLSIL.

The sample holds many counts of this clonotype. The CDR3: CASSLGKFSQLSSGNTIYF. For the CDR3, the DNA is TGTGCCAGCAGCTTAGGAAAGTTTTCGCAATTGAGCTCTGGAAACACCATATATTTT. The chain links TRBV7-2 to TRBJ1-3; D not certain. V was trimmed by 1 base and J by 0 bases, leaving 19 bases between them. This CDR3 region has 19 residues. CDR1 is SGHTA and CDR2 is FQGNSA in the germline V gene.

This clonotype was recorded many times. The V gene is TRBV7-2, the J gene TRBJ2-7, with 8 bases identical to TRBD2. Germline trimming cut 5 bases from V and 5 bases from J; bases unmatched to any gene: 11. The CDR3 extends over 15 amino acids. Germline V CDR1 and CDR2: SGHTA, FQGNSA. The CDR3 spells CASSPGGGTSHEQYF. CDR3 coding DNA: TGTGCCAGCAGCCCGGGGGGGGGGACATCCCACGAGCAGTACTTC.

At least ten counts were recorded for this clonotype. V is TRBV6-2 or TRBV6-3 and J is TRBJ2-1, with D perhaps matching TRBD1 (7 bases). Trimming shortened V by 2 bases and J by 8 bases, and 22 bases separated the two germline ends. This CDR3 has 17 residues. Germline V lookup: CDR1 MNHEY, CDR2 SVGEGT. The CDR3: CASSYAGRAGGFHEQFF. CDR3 sequence (DNA): TGTGCCAGCAGTTACGCGGGTCGTGCAGGGGGGTTCCATGAGCAGTTCTTC.

This clonotype was seen at least ten times. This chain uses TRBV27 with TRBJ2-5; the match to TRBD1 covers 11 bases. Trimming removed 3 bases from V and 2 bases from J; junction bases left unmatched: 8. This CDR3 is 17 amino acids long. CDR1 and CDR2 from the germline V gene are MNHEY and SMNVEV (reference sequence). The CDR3 protein is CASSLGVGTGGQETQYF. CDR3 coding DNA: TGTGCCAGCAGTTTGGGTGTCGGGACAGGGGGACAAGAGACCCAGTACTTC.

J is TRBJ1-5 and V is TRBV19, with D tentatively TRBD1 (6 bases). Germline V gives CDR1 LNHDA, CDR2 SQIVND (reference sequence). The CDR3 covers 14 residues. V was clipped by 2 bases and J by 6 bases, with 11 bases between them. CDR3 protein: CASSIYRASQPQHF. In nucleotides, the CDR3 is TGTGCCAGTAGTATATACAGGGCGTCTCAGCCCCAGCATTTT.

This clonotype was seen repeatedly, ten times or more. The chain links TRBV6-2 or TRBV6-3 to TRBJ1-1; tentatively, D is TRBD1 (6 bases). This CDR3 is built from 16 residues. Germline CDR1 and CDR2: MNHEY and SVGEGT. V was clipped by 2 bases and J by 1 base, with 14 bases between them. In DNA form, the CDR3 reads TGTGCCAGCAGTTACCTGGCAGGGGTTCCGAACACTGAAGCTTTCTTT. Translating it yields CASSYLAGVPNTEAFF.

This clonotype was detected many times. V gene TRBV7-2 combines with J gene TRBJ2-3; D is ambiguous. Germline V gene sequence: CDR1 SGHTA, CDR2 FQGNSA. This CDR3 is 13 amino acids long. Trimming removed 4 bases from V and 8 bases from J, with 13 bases in between. CDR3 bases: TGTGCCAGCAGCTCGTTCCTCACGGCTACGCAGTATTTT. It encodes CASSSFLTATQYF.

This sequence joins TRBV29-1 and TRBJ2-4; 15 bases fit TRBD2. Germline loops: CDR1 SQVTM, CDR2 ANQGSEA. The CDR3 spans 18 residues. V lost 6 bases and J lost 6; bases outside the gene matches: 15. The CDR3 bases are TGCAGCGTCCCCGGACTAGCGGGAGGGCCATCGGGTGGAAACATTCAGTACTTC. Protein product: CSVPGLAGGPSGGNIQYF. Variable domain in full (rest from reference TRBV29-1 and TRBJ2-4): SAVISQKPSRDICQRGTSLTIQCQVDSQVTMMFWYRQQPGQSLTLIATANQGSEATYESGFVIDKFPISRPNLTFSTLTVSNMSPEDSSIYLCSVPGLAGGPSGGNIQYFGAGTRLSVL.

The chain couples TRBV20-1 to TRBJ1-4; the match to TRBD1 covers 7 bases. Germline lookup yields CDR1 DFQATT and CDR2 SNEGSKA (reference sequence). The CDR3 has 12 residues. This CDR3 reads CSAGTANEKLFF. Here the CDR3 DNA reads TGCAGCGCCGGGACAGCTAATGAAAAACTGTTTTTT.

This clonotype was detected only a few times. The rearrangement joins TRBV7-2 to TRBJ2-5; 7 nucleotides agree with TRBD2. This CDR3 has 15 residues. Germline V gene sequence: CDR1 SGHTA, CDR2 FQGNSA. Trimming removed 1 base from V and 1 base from J; junction bases left unmatched: 3. The CDR3, as DNA: TGTGCCAGCAGCTTAGATGGGAGGGCCCAAGAGACCCAGTACTTC. Its protein is CASSLDGRAQETQYF.

The table lists this clonotype with a count of one. The V call is TRBV4-3, the J call TRBJ2-2, with unresolved D. This CDR3 has 15 amino acids. Trimming took off 0 bases at V and 4 bases at J, with 9 bases between the two ends. The germline gives CDR1 LGHNA, CDR2 YSLEER. As DNA, the CDR3 is TGCGCCAGCAGCCAAGATCGGCAGTTCACCGGGGAGCTGTTTTTT. Translated: CASSQDRQFTGELFF.